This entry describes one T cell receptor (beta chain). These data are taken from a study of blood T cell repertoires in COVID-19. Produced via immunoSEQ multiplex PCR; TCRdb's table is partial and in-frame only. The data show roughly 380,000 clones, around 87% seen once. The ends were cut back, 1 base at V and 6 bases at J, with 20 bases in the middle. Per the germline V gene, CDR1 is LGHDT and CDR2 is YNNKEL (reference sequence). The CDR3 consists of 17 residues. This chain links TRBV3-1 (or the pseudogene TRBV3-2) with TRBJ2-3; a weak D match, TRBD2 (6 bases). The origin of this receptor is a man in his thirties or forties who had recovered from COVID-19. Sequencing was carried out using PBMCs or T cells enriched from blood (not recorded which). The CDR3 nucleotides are TGTGCCAGCAGCCAAGTGGGGGGTTCGGCAAATGGGGATACGCAGTATTTT. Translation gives CASSQVGGSANGDTQYF.